These T cell receptor beta chains were read from a single sample in a study of T cell repertoires in aging, cancer and after chemotherapy. A single record per CDR3 protein comes from TCRdb applying MiXCR to the multiplex PCR reads. In the table there are about 4,900 distinct CDR3 sequences, 35% to 55% of which are singletons. The sample was blood. The receptors stem from a human donor in good health. CDR3s include the opening cysteine and the closing phenylalanine or tryptophan. D genes are given only for firm matches. A row's size may be missing; if present it is once, few, many or a size class.

V: TRBV19
size: few
J: TRBJ1-5
D: NA
DNA: TGTGCCAGTAGTCGAGGTGTTCGACCCCAGCATTTT
CDR3: CASSRGVRPQHF

V: TRBV18
size: NA
J: TRBJ2-7
D: NA
DNA: TGTGCCAGCTCACCACTTGTGGGTCGGGCCAGCTCCTACGAGCAGTACTTC
CDR3: CASSPLVGRASSYEQYF

V: TRBV11-2
size: NA
J: TRBJ1-2
D: NA
DNA: TGTGCCAGCAGCTTGGGAATCGGGGCAATCAACTATGGCTACACCTTC
CDR3: CASSLGIGAINYGYTF

V: TRBV5-4
size: NA
J: TRBJ1-3
D: NA
DNA: TGTGCCAGCAGCTTATCGGGGCGTGGAAACACCATATATTTT
CDR3: CASSLSGRGNTIYF

V: TRBV5-5
size: few
J: TRBJ2-2
D: NA
DNA: TGTGCCAGCAGCTTGGAGCAGGGTACCGGGGAGCTGTTTTTT
CDR3: CASSLEQGTGELFF

V: TRBV5-4
size: NA
J: TRBJ2-4
D: TRBD1
DNA: TGTGCCAGCAGCGGGACAGGTTTAAAAAACATTCAGTACTTC
CDR3: CASSGTGLKNIQYF

V: TRBV12-3/TRBV12-4
size: NA
J: TRBJ1-2
D: NA
DNA: TGTGCCAGCAGTTTGGTTGTCAGAGGTGGCTACACCTTC
CDR3: CASSLVVRGGYTF

V: TRBV6-5
size: NA
J: TRBJ1-5
D: TRBD1
DNA: TGTGCCAGCAGTGGACAGGGACAGCCCCAGCATTTT
CDR3: CASSGQGQPQHF

V: TRBV24-1
size: NA
J: TRBJ2-3
D: TRBD1
DNA: TGTGCCACCAGTGTCGGGACAGGGAGTACAGATACGCAGTATTTT
CDR3: CATSVGTGSTDTQYF

V: TRBV29-1
size: NA
J: TRBJ2-5
D: TRBD1
DNA: TGCAGCGTTGATAGGACAGGGGGCGGAGAGACCCAGTACTTC
CDR3: CSVDRTGGGETQYF

V: TRBV5-4
size: NA
J: TRBJ2-3
D: TRBD1
DNA: TGTGCCAGCAGACTCCGGGACAGACGGGCAGATACGCAGTATTTT
CDR3: CASRLRDRRADTQYF

V: TRBV5-1
size: NA
J: TRBJ1-1
D: NA
DNA: TGTGCCAGCAGCCCCTTTGCAGCGGTAGAGGACACTGAAGCTTTCTTT
CDR3: CASSPFAAVEDTEAFF

V: TRBV30
size: NA
J: TRBJ1-2
D: NA
DNA: TGTGCCTGGAGCCGAGAACGTGGCTACACCTTC
CDR3: CAWSRERGYTF

V: TRBV5-1
size: NA
J: TRBJ1-2
D: TRBD1
DNA: TGCGCCAGCAGAATCGGGACAGATGATGGCTACACCTTC
CDR3: CASRIGTDDGYTF

V: TRBV30
size: once
J: TRBJ1-2
D: TRBD1
DNA: TGTGCCTGGAAGGGACAGCGCCTCTATGGCTACACCTTC
CDR3: CAWKGQRLYGYTF

V: TRBV12-3/TRBV12-4
size: NA
J: TRBJ2-3
D: NA
DNA: TGTGCCACCTATCGGGTTGGGCTAGCCACAGATACGCAGTATTTT
CDR3: CATYRVGLATDTQYF

V: TRBV5-1
size: once
J: TRBJ2-6
D: NA
DNA: TGCGCCAGCAGCTTGACAGATAAGGCACCTGGGGCCAACGTCCTGACTTTC
CDR3: CASSLTDKAPGANVLTF

V: TRBV5-1
size: NA
J: TRBJ1-6
D: TRBD1
DNA: TGCGCCAGCAGCTTGGGACAGGGGGATAATTCACCCCTCCACTTT
CDR3: CASSLGQGDNSPLHF

V: TRBV27
size: few
J: TRBJ2-7
D: NA
DNA: TGTGCCAGCAGTTTTCCCCGGGGCCGGGCCTACGAGCAGTACTTC
CDR3: CASSFPRGRAYEQYF

V: TRBV20-1
size: NA
J: TRBJ2-1
D: NA
DNA: TGCAGTGCTCTGGACTGGAACAATGAGCAGTTCTTC
CDR3: CSALDWNNEQFF

V: TRBV30
size: NA
J: TRBJ1-3
D: TRBD1
DNA: TGTGCCTGGAGTTTGACAGGGGCTCGCCGAAACACCATATATTTT
CDR3: CAWSLTGARRNTIYF

V: TRBV30
size: medium-sized
J: TRBJ2-6
D: NA
DNA: TGTGCCCGATCGGTACCTGGGGCCAACGTCCTGACTTTC
CDR3: CARSVPGANVLTF

V: TRBV7-9
size: few
J: TRBJ2-4
D: NA
DNA: TGTGCCAGCAGCGTGACAGGAAACATTCAGTACTTC
CDR3: CASSVTGNIQYF

V: TRBV30
size: few
J: TRBJ2-1
D: TRBD2
DNA: TGTGCCCGATCCGGGACTAGCGGATTCCATGAGCAGTTCTTC
CDR3: CARSGTSGFHEQFF

V: TRBV6-5
size: NA
J: TRBJ2-7
D: TRBD2
DNA: TGTGCCAGCAGTTACGAAACTAGCGGTGCTTACGAGCAGTACTTC
CDR3: CASSYETSGAYEQYF

V: TRBV30
size: NA
J: TRBJ2-1
D: NA
DNA: TGTGCCTGGAGTGTAGATGAGGGGGCCTACAATGAGCAGTTCTTC
CDR3: CAWSVDEGAYNEQFF

V: TRBV30
size: hyperexpanded
J: TRBJ2-2
D: TRBD2
DNA: TGTGCCTGGCGGGAGGCCGGGGAGCTGTTTTTT
CDR3: CAWREAGELFF

V: TRBV6-5
size: NA
J: TRBJ2-2
D: NA
DNA: TGTGCCAGCAGTCGAGGCAGGGGTTGGACCGGGGAGCTGTTTTTT
CDR3: CASSRGRGWTGELFF

V: TRBV5-6
size: few
J: TRBJ2-6
D: NA
DNA: TGTGCCAGCAGCTTAACAGGGCACTCTGGGGCCAACGTCCTGACTTTC
CDR3: CASSLTGHSGANVLTF

V: TRBV5-1
size: NA
J: TRBJ1-4
D: NA
DNA: TGCGCCAGCAGAACGGGCCGCGGGACTTCCGATGAAAAACTGTTTTTT
CDR3: CASRTGRGTSDEKLFF

V: TRBV24-1
size: NA
J: TRBJ1-2
D: NA
DNA: TGTGCCACCAGTGACCTTACCAAGAGAGATGGCTACACCTTC
CDR3: CATSDLTKRDGYTF

V: TRBV19
size: NA
J: TRBJ1-5
D: TRBD1
DNA: TGTGCCAGTAGTACTCTCCTCAGGGGGGATCAGCCCCAGCATTTT
CDR3: CASSTLLRGDQPQHF

V: TRBV30
size: medium-sized
J: TRBJ2-3
D: NA
DNA: TGTGCCTGGAGTGTACGGCACACAGATACGCAGTATTTT
CDR3: CAWSVRHTDTQYF

V: TRBV27
size: few
J: TRBJ2-3
D: NA
DNA: TGTGCCAGCAGTCCCCGGGGGCGGGGCACAGATACGCAGTATTTT
CDR3: CASSPRGRGTDTQYF

V: TRBV24-1
size: few
J: TRBJ2-1
D: NA
DNA: TGTGCCACCAGTGATCTACCCAGGCGGGATGAGCAGTTCTTC
CDR3: CATSDLPRRDEQFF

V: TRBV13
size: few
J: TRBJ1-2
D: NA
DNA: TGTGCCAGCAGCTTAATTGGCTATGGCTACACCTTC
CDR3: CASSLIGYGYTF

V: TRBV19
size: NA
J: TRBJ1-5
D: NA
DNA: TGTGCCAGTAACGGGGGCTCTAGACAGCCCCAGCATTTT
CDR3: CASNGGSRQPQHF

V: TRBV5-5
size: NA
J: TRBJ2-2
D: NA
DNA: TGCGCCAGCAGCTTCCTACGAGGGGCGGTGGGGGACACCGGGGAGCTGTTTTTT
CDR3: CASSFLRGAVGDTGELFF

V: TRBV6-1
size: few
J: TRBJ1-4
D: NA
DNA: TGTGCCAGCAGTGAATCGGACAGAAAACTGTTTTTT
CDR3: CASSESDRKLFF

V: TRBV11-1
size: NA
J: TRBJ2-3
D: TRBD2
DNA: TGTGCCAGCAGCTTAGGGGGGACTAGCGGGAACACAGATACGCAGTATTTT
CDR3: CASSLGGTSGNTDTQYF